Included here is one TCR beta chain sequence, with context. What it recognizes is unknown. Unmatched junction bases numbered 6, after V lost 0 bases and J lost 5 bases. The CDR3 consists of 15 residues. Per germline, CDR1 MGHRA and CDR2 YSYEKL. These data belong to a study of response to subunit inactivated influenza vaccine. Study findings and constraints: There was a suggestion from the authors that each seasonal influenza vaccination recruits few new T cells.

TCRdb passed the RT-PCR reads through MiXCR, listing each CDR3 protein once. The table shows around 580,000 distinct CDR3 sequences, with roughly 12% occurring only once. The sequencing here drew on PBMCs from blood, taken on the day of vaccination. V usage is TRBV4-1 and J usage is TRBJ2-7, with 8 bases matching TRBD1. This clonotype was sampled from a man between 45 and 60 years old who received an inactivated influenza vaccine. CDR3: CASSQDRTGRNEQYF. The CDR3 nucleotides read TGCGCCAGCAGCCAAGATAGGACAGGGAGAAACGAGCAGTACTTC.